This T cell receptor beta chain came from a study of CD8+ T cells in alopecia areata. Study at large: Patients in the treated group were given tofacitinib by mouth, 5 to 10 mg twice a day.

The authors extracted RNA and reverse transcribed it into cDNA as the sequencing template. Only in-frame clones appear in the TCRdb table, and some are missing; sequencing was by immunoSEQ multiplex PCR. The sample holds under 250,000 clones, about three fifths seen once. Study-level findings and limits: More clonal than normal scalp was lesional scalp, particularly alopecia totalis/universalis.

With respect to this clone: The target antigen is unknown.

The sequences come from CD4+ T cells sorted from blood, collected at week 0. The clonotype comes from a human donor with alopecia areata.

The CDR3 loop is CASRPTGDIGQPQHF. CDR3 nucleotides: TGTGCCAGCAGACCGACAGGGGACATTGGCCAGCCCCAGCATTTT. The chain links TRBV2 to TRBJ1-5, with 8 bases aligning to TRBD1. Germline V gene lookup returns CDR1 SNHLY and CDR2 FYNNEI. The CDR3 totals 15 residues. The J segment lost 7 bases and the V segment lost 6 bases, leaving 11 bases of the junction unmatched.